This T cell receptor beta chain emerged from a study of graft-versus-host responses after intestinal transplantation. The overall study: Transplantation in recipients was multivisceral, liver-intestinal, or isolated intestinal. Anti-thymocyte globulin induction, then tacrolimus and steroids for 3 to 4 years, went to all recipients.

The method was immunoSEQ multiplex PCR; TCRdb's version includes in-frame clones alone and lacks a portion of them. Among around 70,000 clones listed, around 92% were seen once. Note on this clone: Its cognate antigen is unknown.

Trimming removed 6 bases at V and 2 bases at J, with 10 bases between. CDR1 GTSNPN and CDR2 SVGIG come from the germline V gene (reference sequence). There are 12 residues in the CDR3. The TCR sequence derives from a human donor who received an intestinal transplant. The sequencing used unstimulated CD8+ T cells sorted from spleen or lymph node cells, collected before intestinal transplant. This sequence joins TRBV30 and TRBJ1-1; D gene ambiguous. The chain's CDR3 is CACSRYNTEAFF. CDR3 bases: TGTGCCTGCAGCAGGTATAACACTGAAGCTTTCTTT.